This entry lists 4 T cell receptor beta chains sequenced from one sample in a study of T cells in women clearing cervical HPV infection. The data were produced by immunoSEQ multiplex PCR, yet TCRdb's version contains in-frame clones alone and is incomplete. Recorded for this sample: roughly 34,000 clones. The sample taken for sequencing was blood buffy coat. These TCRs come from a woman between 18 and 70 years old with a cervical HPV16 infection that either progressed to CIN3+ or cleared (not recorded which).

Turning to this clone: The read falls 3 residues short of the CDR3 end, and the missing part is taken from the germline J gene. The V and J genes are TRBV7-9 and TRBJ2-5, with a weak D call TRBD1 (7 bases). This CDR3 is built from 15 residues. Trimming took 1 base from V and 5 from J, leaving 14 bases between them. In germline, CDR1 is SEHNR, CDR2 FQNEAQ (reference sequence). The CDR3 loop reads CASSLDIRGAETQYF. Incomplete CDR3 DNA: TGTGCCAGCAGCTTAGATATCAGGGGGGCGGAGACC. The whole variable domain, remainder taken from reference TRBV7-9 and TRBJ2-5, is DTGVSQNPRHKITKRGQNVTFRCDPISEHNRLYWYRQTLGQGPEFLTYFQNEAQLEKSRLLSDRFSAERPKGSFSTLEIQRTEQGDSAMYLCASSLDIRGAETQYFGPGTRLLVL.

Of note for this clone: The read ends 3 residues early relative to the CDR3; the germline J gene fills the gap. V usage is TRBV20-1 and J usage is TRBJ2-3, with 10 bases lining up with TRBD2. CDR1 and CDR2 (germline): DFQATT, SNEGSKA (reference sequence). CDR3 size: 16 residues. Unmatched junction bases numbered 6, after V lost 3 bases and J lost 0 bases. The CDR3 loop reads CSASKSGGASTDTQYF. The part of the CDR3 DNA that was read is TGCAGTGCTAGCAAAAGCGGGGGGGCTAGCACAGATACG.

In the case of this clone: Read data end 3 residues before the CDR3 end; the end is taken from the germline J gene. This chain links TRBV20-1 with TRBJ1-4, with no clear D. The CDR3 length is 15 residues. In germline, CDR1 is DFQATT, CDR2 SNEGSKA (reference sequence). The V end was cut by 0 bases, the J end by 5 bases, with 13 bases between. The DNA read from the CDR3 is TGCAGTGCTAGAGATCTCAGCGAACGAAATGAAAAA. Translation: CSARDLSERNEK. The whole CDR3 protein is CSARDLSERNEKLFF.

To note about this clone: The read terminates 3 residues before the CDR3 end, so the remaining end is supplied by the germline J gene. The genes are TRBV7-2 and TRBJ1-1; D might be TRBD1 (6 bases). The germline V gene has CDR1 SGHTA and CDR2 FQGNSA. This CDR3 region has 14 residues. Trimming took off 3 bases at V and 4 bases at J, with 12 bases between the two ends. CDR3 bases read: TGTGCCAGCAGCTTGAGGGGGGGGGTCACTGAA. This gives the protein CASSLRGGVTE. The full CDR3 protein is CASSLRGGVTEAFF.